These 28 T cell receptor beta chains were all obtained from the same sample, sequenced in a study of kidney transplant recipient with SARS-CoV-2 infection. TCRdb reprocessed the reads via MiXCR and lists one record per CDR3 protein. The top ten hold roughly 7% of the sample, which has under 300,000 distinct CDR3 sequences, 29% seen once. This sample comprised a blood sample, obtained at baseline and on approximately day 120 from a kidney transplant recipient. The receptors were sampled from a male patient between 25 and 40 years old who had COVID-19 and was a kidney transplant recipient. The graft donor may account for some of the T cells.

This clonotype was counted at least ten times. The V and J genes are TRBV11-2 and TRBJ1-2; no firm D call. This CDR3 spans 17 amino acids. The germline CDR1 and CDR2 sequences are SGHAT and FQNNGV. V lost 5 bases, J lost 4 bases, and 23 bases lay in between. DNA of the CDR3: TGTGCCAGCAGCAGTACCATAACAAGCAGAAAGACCTATGGCTACACCTTC. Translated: CASSSTITSRKTYGYTF.

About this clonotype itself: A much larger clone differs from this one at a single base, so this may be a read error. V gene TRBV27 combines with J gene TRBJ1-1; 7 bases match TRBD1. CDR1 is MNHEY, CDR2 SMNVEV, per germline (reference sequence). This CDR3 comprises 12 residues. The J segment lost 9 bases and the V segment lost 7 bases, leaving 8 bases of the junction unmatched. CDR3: CASKAGGTQAFF. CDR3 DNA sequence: TGTGCCAGCAAAGCAGGGGGAACCCAAGCTTTCTTT.

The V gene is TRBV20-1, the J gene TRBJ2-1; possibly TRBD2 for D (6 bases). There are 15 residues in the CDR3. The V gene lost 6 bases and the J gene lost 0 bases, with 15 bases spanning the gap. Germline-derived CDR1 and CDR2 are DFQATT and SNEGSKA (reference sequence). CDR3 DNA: TGCAGTGCACCTACGGAGGGAAGCTCCTACAATGAGCAGTTCTTC. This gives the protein CSAPTEGSSYNEQFF.

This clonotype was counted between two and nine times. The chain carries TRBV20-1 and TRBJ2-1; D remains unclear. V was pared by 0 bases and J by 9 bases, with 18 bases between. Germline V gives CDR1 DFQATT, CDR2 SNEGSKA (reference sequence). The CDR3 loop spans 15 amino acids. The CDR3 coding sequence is TGCAGTGCTAGAGAGCCCACTTCACCTGCGGCTGAGCAGTTCTTC. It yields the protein CSAREPTSPAAEQFF.

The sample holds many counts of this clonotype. The CDR3 here is CASSPGGTYEQYF. In DNA form, the CDR3 reads TGCGCCAGCAGCCCCGGGGGGACCTACGAGCAGTACTTC. The gene calls are TRBV5-1 and TRBJ2-7; 7 nucleotides match TRBD2. The V and J ends lost 4 bases and 2 bases, in that order; junction bases with no gene match: 3. The CDR3 has 13 residues. CDR1 SGHRS and CDR2 YFSETQ come from the germline V gene.

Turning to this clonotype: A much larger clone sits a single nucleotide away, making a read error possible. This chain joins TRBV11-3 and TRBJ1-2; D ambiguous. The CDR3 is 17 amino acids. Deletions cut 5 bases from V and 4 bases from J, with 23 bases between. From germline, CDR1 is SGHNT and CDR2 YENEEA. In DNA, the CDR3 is TGTGCCAGCAGCACAACTTACGATCTCGGAAAGACCTATGGCTACACCTTC. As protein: CASSTTYDLGKTYGYTF. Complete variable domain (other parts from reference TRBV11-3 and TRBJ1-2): EAGVVQSPRYKIIEKKQPVAFWCNPISGHNTLYWYLQNLGQGPELLIRYENEEAVDDSQLPKDRFSAERLKGVDSTLKIQPAELGDSAVYLCASSTTYDLGKTYGYTFGSGTRLTVV.

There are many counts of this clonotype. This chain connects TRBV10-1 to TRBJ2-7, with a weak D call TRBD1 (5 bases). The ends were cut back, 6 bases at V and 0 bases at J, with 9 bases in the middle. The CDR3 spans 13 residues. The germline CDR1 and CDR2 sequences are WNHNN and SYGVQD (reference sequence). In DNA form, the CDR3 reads TGCGCCAGCAGAGCGACAGACTCCTACGAGCAGTACTTC. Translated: CASRATDSYEQYF.

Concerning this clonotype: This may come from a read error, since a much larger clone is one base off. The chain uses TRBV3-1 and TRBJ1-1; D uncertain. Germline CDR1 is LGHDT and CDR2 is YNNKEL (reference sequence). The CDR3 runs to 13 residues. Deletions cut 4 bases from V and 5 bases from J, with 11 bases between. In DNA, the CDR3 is TGTGCCAGCAGCCGAGATCGGGCGACTGAAGCTTTCTTT. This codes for CASSRDRATEAFF.

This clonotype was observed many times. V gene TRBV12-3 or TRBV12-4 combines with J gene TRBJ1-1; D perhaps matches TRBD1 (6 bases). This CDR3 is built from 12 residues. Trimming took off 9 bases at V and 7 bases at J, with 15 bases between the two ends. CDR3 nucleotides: TGTGCCAGTACAAAAGGGGGAGGTGAAGCTTTCTTT. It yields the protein CASTKGGGEAFF.

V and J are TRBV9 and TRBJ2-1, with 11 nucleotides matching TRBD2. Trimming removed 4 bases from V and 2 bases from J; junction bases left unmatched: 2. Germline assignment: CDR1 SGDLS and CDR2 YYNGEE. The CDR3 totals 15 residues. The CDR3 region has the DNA TGTGCCAGCAGCACTAGCGGGAGCCCCTACAATGAGCAGTTCTTC. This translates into CASSTSGSPYNEQFF. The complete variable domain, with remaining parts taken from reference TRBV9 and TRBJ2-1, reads DSGVTQTPKHLITATGQRVTLRCSPRSGDLSVYWYQQSLDQGLQFLIQYYNGEERAKGNILERFSAQQFPDLHSELNLSSLELGDSALYFCASSTSGSPYNEQFFGPGTRLTVL.

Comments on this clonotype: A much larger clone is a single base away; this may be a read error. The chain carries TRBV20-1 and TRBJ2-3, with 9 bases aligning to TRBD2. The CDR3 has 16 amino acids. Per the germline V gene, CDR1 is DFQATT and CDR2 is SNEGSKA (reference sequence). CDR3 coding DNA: TGCAGTGCTGGAGATGTACTAGCGGGTCCCACAGATACGCAGTATTTT. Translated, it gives CSAGDVLAGPTDTQYF.

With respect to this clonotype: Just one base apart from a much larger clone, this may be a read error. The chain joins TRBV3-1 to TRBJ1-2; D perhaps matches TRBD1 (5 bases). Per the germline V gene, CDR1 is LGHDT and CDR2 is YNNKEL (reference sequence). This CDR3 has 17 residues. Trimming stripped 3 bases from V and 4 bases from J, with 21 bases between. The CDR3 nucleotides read TGTGCCAGCAGCCAGGGACGCACCCTTCGAAGGACCTATGGCTACACCTTC. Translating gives CASSQGRTLRRTYGYTF.

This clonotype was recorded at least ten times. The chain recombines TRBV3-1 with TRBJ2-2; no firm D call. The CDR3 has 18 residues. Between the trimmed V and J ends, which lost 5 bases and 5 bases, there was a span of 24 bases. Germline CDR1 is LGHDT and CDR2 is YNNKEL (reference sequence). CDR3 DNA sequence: TGTGCCAGCAGCAGGACCGCTCCCATTTCAGGCTTGACCGGGGAGCTGTTTTTT. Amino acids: CASSRTAPISGLTGELFF.

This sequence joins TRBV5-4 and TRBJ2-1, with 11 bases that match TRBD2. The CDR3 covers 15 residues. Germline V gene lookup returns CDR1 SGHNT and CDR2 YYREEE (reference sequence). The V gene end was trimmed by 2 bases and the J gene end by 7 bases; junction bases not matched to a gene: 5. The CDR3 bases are TGTGCCAGCAGCTTCGGGGTAGCGGGAGGGAATGAGCAGTTCTTC. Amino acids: CASSFGVAGGNEQFF.

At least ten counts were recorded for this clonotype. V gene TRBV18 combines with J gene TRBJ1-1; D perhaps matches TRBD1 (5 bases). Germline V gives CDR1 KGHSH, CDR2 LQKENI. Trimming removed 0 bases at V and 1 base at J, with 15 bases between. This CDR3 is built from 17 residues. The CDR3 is CASSPPRAGGGNTEAFF. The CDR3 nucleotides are TGTGCCAGCTCACCACCCAGGGCAGGCGGGGGGAACACTGAAGCTTTCTTT.

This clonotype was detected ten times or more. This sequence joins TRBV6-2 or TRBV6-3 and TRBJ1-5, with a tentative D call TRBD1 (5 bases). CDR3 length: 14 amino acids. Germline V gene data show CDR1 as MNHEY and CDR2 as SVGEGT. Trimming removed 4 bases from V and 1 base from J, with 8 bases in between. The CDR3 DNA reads TGTGCCAGCAGTTCGGGACCGAGCAATCAGCCCCAGCATTTT. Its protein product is CASSSGPSNQPQHF.

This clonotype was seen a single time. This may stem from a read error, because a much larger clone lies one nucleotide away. The CDR3 DNA reads as TGTACCAGCAGTCTAATGGGACTAGCAAACATTCAGTACTTC. It is translated as CTSSLMGLANIQYF. The gene calls are TRBV12-3 or TRBV12-4 and TRBJ2-4; TRBD2 matches at 9 bases. The CDR3 totals 14 residues.

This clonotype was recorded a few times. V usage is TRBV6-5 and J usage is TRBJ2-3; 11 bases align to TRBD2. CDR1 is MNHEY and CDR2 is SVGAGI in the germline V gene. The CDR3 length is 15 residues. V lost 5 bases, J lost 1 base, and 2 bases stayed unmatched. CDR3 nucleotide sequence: TGTGCCAGCAGTCCACTAGCGGGAGGCACAGATACGCAGTATTTT. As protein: CASSPLAGGTDTQYF.

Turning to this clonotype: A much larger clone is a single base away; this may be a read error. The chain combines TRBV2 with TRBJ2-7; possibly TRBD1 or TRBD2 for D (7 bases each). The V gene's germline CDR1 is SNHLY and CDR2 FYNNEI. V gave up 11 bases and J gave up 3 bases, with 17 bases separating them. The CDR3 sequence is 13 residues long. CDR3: CAGSGGEGYEQYF. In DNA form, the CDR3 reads TGTGCCGGGTCAGGGGGGGAGGGCTACGAGCAGTACTTC.

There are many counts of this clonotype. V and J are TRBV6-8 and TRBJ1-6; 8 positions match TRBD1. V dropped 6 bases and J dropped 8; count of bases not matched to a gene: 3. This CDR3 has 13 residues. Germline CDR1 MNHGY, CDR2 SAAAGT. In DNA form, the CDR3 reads TGTGCCAGCAGAGGACAGGGTTATTCACCCCTCCACTTT. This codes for CASRGQGYSPLHF.

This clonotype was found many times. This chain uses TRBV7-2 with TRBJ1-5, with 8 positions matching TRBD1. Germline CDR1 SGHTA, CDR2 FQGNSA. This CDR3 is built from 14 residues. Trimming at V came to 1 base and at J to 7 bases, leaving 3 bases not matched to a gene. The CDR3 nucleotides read TGTGCCAGCAGCTTAGGGAGACAGGGGCAGCCCCAGCATTTT. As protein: CASSLGRQGQPQHF.

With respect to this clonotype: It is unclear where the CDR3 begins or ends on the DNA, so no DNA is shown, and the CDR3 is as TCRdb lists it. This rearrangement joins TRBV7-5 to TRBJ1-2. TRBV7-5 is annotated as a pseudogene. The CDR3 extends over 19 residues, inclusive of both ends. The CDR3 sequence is CISVPERPSEVGKTYGYNF.

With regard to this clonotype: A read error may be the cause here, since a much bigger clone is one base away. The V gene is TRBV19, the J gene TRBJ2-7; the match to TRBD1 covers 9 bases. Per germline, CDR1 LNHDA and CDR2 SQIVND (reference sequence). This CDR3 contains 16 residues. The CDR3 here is CTSSISGTGPSYEQYF. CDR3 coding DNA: TGTACCAGTAGTATCTCTGGGACAGGGCCATCCTACGAGCAGTACTTC.

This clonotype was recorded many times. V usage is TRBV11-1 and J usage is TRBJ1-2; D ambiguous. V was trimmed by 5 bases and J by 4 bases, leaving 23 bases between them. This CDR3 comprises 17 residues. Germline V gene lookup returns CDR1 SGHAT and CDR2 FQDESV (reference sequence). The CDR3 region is CASSATHKAGKTYGYTF. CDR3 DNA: TGTGCCAGCAGCGCGACACATAAGGCTGGAAAGACCTATGGCTACACCTTC.

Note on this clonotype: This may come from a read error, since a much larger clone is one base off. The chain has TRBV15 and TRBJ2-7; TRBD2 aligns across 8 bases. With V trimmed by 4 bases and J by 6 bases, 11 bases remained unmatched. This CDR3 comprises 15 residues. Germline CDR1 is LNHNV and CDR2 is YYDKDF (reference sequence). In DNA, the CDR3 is TGTGCCACCAGCATCTTAACTAGCGGAACTTGCGAGCAGTACTTC. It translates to CATSILTSGTCEQYF.

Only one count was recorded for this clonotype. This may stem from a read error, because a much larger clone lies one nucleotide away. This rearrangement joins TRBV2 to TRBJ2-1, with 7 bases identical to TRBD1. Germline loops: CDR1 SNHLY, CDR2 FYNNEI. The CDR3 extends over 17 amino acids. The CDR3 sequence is CASSPTLTGVAYDEQFF. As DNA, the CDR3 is TGTGCCAGCAGTCCAACCCTTACAGGGGTAGCCTACGATGAGCAGTTCTTC.

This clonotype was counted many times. This CDR3 is CASSQQGAGELFF. CDR3 DNA: TGTGCCAGCAGCCAACAGGGGGCCGGGGAGCTGTTTTTT. V usage is TRBV14 and J usage is TRBJ2-2; TRBD1 aligns across 7 bases. The CDR3 is 13 amino acids. CDR1 SGHDN and CDR2 FVKESK come from the germline V gene. J lost 6 bases, V lost 2 bases, and 0 bases had no gene match.

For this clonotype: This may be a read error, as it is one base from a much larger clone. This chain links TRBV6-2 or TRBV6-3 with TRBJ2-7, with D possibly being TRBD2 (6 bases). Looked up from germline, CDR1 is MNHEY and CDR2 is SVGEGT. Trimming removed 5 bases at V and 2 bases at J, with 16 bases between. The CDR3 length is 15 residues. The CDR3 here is CASSDVGLLPYEQYV. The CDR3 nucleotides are TGTGCCAGCAGTGATGTGGGACTCTTACCCTACGAGCAGTACGTC.